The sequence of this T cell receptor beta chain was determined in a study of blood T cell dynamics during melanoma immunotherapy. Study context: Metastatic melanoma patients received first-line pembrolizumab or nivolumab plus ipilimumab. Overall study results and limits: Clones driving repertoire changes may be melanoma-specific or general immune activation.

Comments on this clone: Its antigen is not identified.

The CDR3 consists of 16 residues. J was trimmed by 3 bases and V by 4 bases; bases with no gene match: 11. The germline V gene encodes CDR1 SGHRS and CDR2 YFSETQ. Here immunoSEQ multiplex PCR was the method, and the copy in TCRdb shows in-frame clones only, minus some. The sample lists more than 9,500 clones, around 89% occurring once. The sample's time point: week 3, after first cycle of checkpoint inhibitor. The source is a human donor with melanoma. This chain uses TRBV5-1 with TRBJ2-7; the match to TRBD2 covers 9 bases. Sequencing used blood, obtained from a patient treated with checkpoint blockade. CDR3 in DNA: TGCGCCAGCAGCCTACAGACTAGCGGTGGTAGCTACGAGCAGTACTTC. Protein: CASSLQTSGGSYEQYF.